The 26 T cell receptor beta chains in this list originate from one sample, sequenced in a study of shared clonotypes between healthy human individuals. Sequencing used immunoSEQ multiplex PCR; TCRdb keeps in-frame clones, though not all of them. Of 650,000 to 700,000 clones in the sample, 90% were seen once. The sample consisted of memory CD8+ T cells from PBMCs. Subset in this sample: CD45RO+ cells pooled with CCR7-negative TemRA cells. The receptor set was obtained from a man aged 18 to 35 in good health. Some clones in this sample may be carry-over from other donors' samples.

J is TRBJ2-5 and V is TRBV9; 8 nucleotides agree with TRBD1. The J call may be mistaken, given a closer DNA end match to TRBJ2-7. The CDR3 runs 14 residues. Germline-derived CDR1 and CDR2 are SGDLS and YYNGEE. CDR3 amino acids: CASSPRTGRDEQYF. CDR3 nucleotides: TGTGCCAGCAGCCCACGGACAGGGAGAGACGAGCAGTACTTC.

This chain connects TRBV27 to TRBJ1-5; no reliable D call. V was trimmed by 5 bases and J by 5 bases, leaving 19 bases between them. CDR3 length: 16 residues. Germline lookup yields CDR1 MNHEY and CDR2 SMNVEV (reference sequence). CDR3 sequence reads: CASSPSLGHYDQPQHF. The CDR3 region has the DNA TGTGCCAGCAGTCCTTCCCTCGGGCACTATGATCAGCCCCAGCATTTT.

The gene calls are TRBV4-3 and TRBJ2-2; 7 positions agree with TRBD1. Trimming cost V 0 bases and J 6 bases; bases outside gene matches: 10. The CDR3 contains 17 residues. Per the germline V gene, CDR1 is LGHNA and CDR2 is YSLEER. CDR3 in DNA: TGCGCCAGCAGCCAAGATTGGAACAGGGGCTCCCCCGGGGAGCTGTTTTTT. Protein sequence: CASSQDWNRGSPGELFF.

This chain links TRBV7-9 with TRBJ2-4; D unresolved. The V end was cut by 4 bases, the J end by 9 bases, with 13 bases between. The V gene's germline CDR1 is SEHNR and CDR2 FQNEAQ (reference sequence). The CDR3 has 13 residues. This CDR3 is CASSSSTPGIQYF. Written as DNA, the CDR3 is TGTGCCAGCAGCTCAAGCACCCCCGGCATTCAGTACTTC.

The chain recombines TRBV4-1 with TRBJ2-3; a weak D match, TRBD2 (6 bases). V shed 4 bases and J shed 7 bases, with 18 bases lying between them. CDR1 MGHRA and CDR2 YSYEKL come from the germline V gene. The CDR3 runs to 15 residues. In nucleotides, the CDR3 is TGCGCCAGCAGCCGAATATTACGGGAGTTGAATACGCAGTATTTT. This encodes CASSRILRELNTQYF.

The rearrangement joins TRBV19 to TRBJ2-7; TRBD2 might be the D (6 bases). Germline values: CDR1 LNHDA, CDR2 SQIVND (reference sequence). This CDR3 is built from 13 residues. V was shortened by 6 bases and J by 3 bases, with 12 bases between the two germline ends. In nucleotides, the CDR3 is TGTGCCAGTAGCGGGAGCGATCACTACGAGCAGTACTTC. Protein product: CASSGSDHYEQYF.

The chain couples TRBV6-5 to TRBJ1-1; possibly TRBD1 for D (6 bases). The V gene lost 5 bases and the J gene lost 1 base, with 14 bases spanning the gap. Germline CDR1 and CDR2: MNHEY and SVGAGI. The CDR3 length is 15 residues. The CDR3 DNA is TGTGCCAGCAGTCGCAGGGGAGTGGGGAACACTGAAGCTTTCTTT. This sequence encodes CASSRRGVGNTEAFF.

This rearrangement joins TRBV9 to TRBJ2-7; 7 bases fit TRBD2. The CDR3 is 17 amino acids. Germline V gives CDR1 SGDLS, CDR2 YYNGEE. V dropped 0 bases and J dropped 5; count of bases not matched to a gene: 14. The CDR3 here is CASSVVPGGLGEDEQYF. CDR3 DNA: TGTGCCAGCAGCGTAGTACCGGGAGGACTGGGCGAGGACGAGCAGTACTTC.

This clone has more than one count but fewer than ten. This chain connects TRBV5-1 to TRBJ2-6, with 9 bases aligning to TRBD1. The CDR3 is made up of 17 amino acids. V lost 3 bases and J lost 3; bases outside the gene matches: 7. Germline V gives CDR1 SGHRS, CDR2 YFSETQ. In DNA, the CDR3 is TGCGCCAGCAGCTCACAGGGGGCTATTGTTGGGGCCAACGTCCTGACTTTC. It codes for CASSSQGAIVGANVLTF.

This CDR3 is CASSLDQRPVSGEQFF. Here the CDR3 DNA reads TGTGCCAGCAGCTTAGACCAGCGACCCGTCTCCGGTGAGCAGTTCTTC. This chain connects TRBV7-8 to TRBJ2-1; D is unresolved. Trimming shortened V by 1 base and J by 9 bases, and 19 bases separated the two germline ends. CDR3 length: 16 amino acids. CDR1 and CDR2 (germline): SGHVS, FQNEAQ.

The chain has TRBV28 and TRBJ2-7; D is unclear. V shed 4 bases and J shed 7 bases, with 14 bases lying between them. This CDR3 contains 13 residues. Germline V gives CDR1 MDHEN, CDR2 SYDVKM. The CDR3 is CASSWHAPGEQYF. CDR3 DNA: TGTGCCAGCAGTTGGCACGCTCCGGGTGAGCAGTACTTC.

This rearrangement joins TRBV6-1 to TRBJ2-7; TRBD1 is a possible D gene (5 bases). This CDR3 comprises 14 residues. V lost 6 bases, J lost 2 bases, and 14 bases lay in between. In germline, CDR1 is MNHNS, CDR2 SASEGT. The DNA of the CDR3 is TGTGCCAGCAGCCCCGGTGACAGCGCCTACGAGCAGTACTTC. This sequence encodes CASSPGDSAYEQYF.

This chain joins TRBV2 and TRBJ1-4, with a weak D call TRBD1 (5 bases). With 7 bases removed from V and 4 bases from J, the gap between germline ends came to 13 bases. CDR1 is SNHLY, CDR2 FYNNEI, per germline. The CDR3 is made up of 14 amino acids. This CDR3 is CASIHRDGNEKLFF. Written as DNA, the CDR3 is TGTGCCAGCATCCACCGGGACGGTAATGAAAAACTGTTTTTT.

Turning to this clone: This specimen includes other DNA sequences encoding the same CDR3. V gene TRBV4-3 combines with J gene TRBJ2-7; TRBD2 matches at 10 bases. There are 15 residues in the CDR3. The V gene's germline CDR1 is LGHNA and CDR2 YSLEER. After removal of 1 base from V and 2 bases from J, the junction contained 2 bases not matched to a gene. This chain's CDR3 is CASSQGTSGTYEQYF. CDR3 DNA: TGCGCCAGCAGCCAAGGGACTAGCGGAACCTACGAGCAGTACTTC.

There are many counts of this clone. This rearrangement joins TRBV5-4 to TRBJ2-1, with D unclear. CDR1 SGHNT and CDR2 YYREEE come from the germline V gene (reference sequence). The CDR3 loop spans 15 amino acids. Trimming took 2 bases from V and 7 from J, leaving 16 bases between them. Written as DNA, the CDR3 is TGTGCCAGCAGCTTTGATCCCCTGACTGTGAATGAGCAGTTCTTC. Protein sequence: CASSFDPLTVNEQFF.

A few counts support this clone. The rearrangement uses TRBV10-1 and TRBJ1-1; the D is unclear. This CDR3 region has 15 residues. Germline V gene lookup returns CDR1 WNHNN and CDR2 SYGVQD (reference sequence). V lost 7 bases and J 5 bases, leaving 20 bases between the germline ends. The CDR3 coding sequence is TGCGCCAGCACCCCACGGCGTCCGCTCGGGACTGAAGCTTTCTTT. Translating gives CASTPRRPLGTEAFF.

The chain carries TRBV9 and TRBJ2-7, with 7 bases identical to TRBD2. The ends lost 0 bases at V and 3 bases at J; junction bases unmatched: 6. The CDR3 runs 15 residues. Looked up from germline, CDR1 is SGDLS and CDR2 is YYNGEE. The DNA for the CDR3 is TGTGCCAGCAGCGTAGAAGGCGGGAGCCGCTACGAGCAGTACTTC. Translation gives CASSVEGGSRYEQYF.

The count of this clone is one. The chain uses TRBV7-3 and TRBJ1-1; D ambiguous. The CDR3 contains 14 residues. CDR1 SGHTA and CDR2 FQGTGA come from the germline V gene. V lost 4 bases and J lost 0, with 9 bases in between. CDR3 sequence (DNA): TGTGCCAGCAGCTACGGACTGTTGAACACTGAAGCTTTCTTT. Protein sequence: CASSYGLLNTEAFF. The variable domain in full, with the rest retrieved from reference TRBV7-3 and TRBJ1-1, is GAGVSQTPSNKVTEKGKYVELRCDPISGHTALYWYRQSLGQGPEFLIYFQGTGAADDSGLPNDRFFAVRPEGSVSTLKIQRTERGDSAVYLCASSYGLLNTEAFFGQGTRLTVV.

The chain employs TRBV7-9 and TRBJ1-2; no reliable D call. CDR3 length equals 14 residues. Trimming cost V 3 bases and J 7 bases, with 15 bases left between them. Germline-derived CDR1 and CDR2 are SEHNR and FQNEAQ (reference sequence). The CDR3 here is CASSLIWEGPGYTF. The CDR3 coding sequence is TGTGCCAGCAGCTTGATCTGGGAAGGTCCTGGCTACACCTTC.

This clone showed up just once. The rearrangement links TRBV5-1 to TRBJ2-7; D possibly corresponds to TRBD2 (6 bases). The germline V gene has CDR1 SGHRS and CDR2 YFSETQ. The CDR3 has 15 residues. Deletions cut 5 bases from V and 1 base from J, with 16 bases between. The CDR3 loop is CASSSGTSGSYEQYF. CDR3 bases: TGCGCCAGCAGTTCTGGGACTTCGGGGTCCTACGAGCAGTACTTC.

The CDR3 DNA reads TGTGCCAGCAGCGCGCCGGGACAGGGAGATTACGAGCAGTACTTC. Translated: CASSAPGQGDYEQYF. The chain couples TRBV4-2 to TRBJ2-7; 9 nucleotides align to TRBD1. After removal of 5 bases from V and 4 bases from J, the junction contained 9 bases not matched to a gene. This CDR3 is 15 amino acids long. Germline values: CDR1 LGHNA, CDR2 YNFKEQ.

V usage is TRBV7-2 and J usage is TRBJ2-1, with D perhaps TRBD2 (5 bases). The CDR3 sequence is 15 residues long. Germline CDR1 reads SGHTA; CDR2 reads FQGNSA. The ends were cut back, 1 base at V and 8 bases at J, with 15 bases in the middle. CDR3 sequence: CASSLVDGGSDEQFF. DNA of the CDR3: TGTGCCAGCAGCTTAGTGGATGGCGGTAGCGATGAGCAGTTCTTC. Combining the CDR3 with reference TRBV7-2 and TRBJ2-1 gives the whole variable domain GAGVSQSPSNKVTEKGKDVELRCDPISGHTALYWYRQSLGQGLEFLIYFQGNSAPDKSGLPSDRFSAERTGGSVSTLTIQRTQQEDSAVYLCASSLVDGGSDEQFFGPGTRLTVL.

The chain employs TRBV15 and TRBJ2-7; TRBD1 agrees at 9 bases. Trimming at V came to 3 bases and at J to 5 bases, leaving 2 bases not matched to a gene. From germline, CDR1 is LNHNV and CDR2 YYDKDF (reference sequence). This CDR3 region has 13 residues. CDR3 nucleotide sequence: TGTGCCACCAGCAGGGGGGACAGGGACGAGCAGTACTTC. Its protein is CATSRGDRDEQYF.

The chain recombines TRBV27 with TRBJ2-7; 11 nucleotides line up with TRBD2. Trimming removed 6 bases from V and 7 bases from J; junction bases left unmatched: 8. CDR3 length: 14 residues. CDR1 and CDR2 (germline): MNHEY, SMNVEV (reference sequence). CDR3 nucleotide sequence: TGTGCCAGCAGACCACTAGCGGGAGTCGGTGAGCAGTACTTC. The encoded protein is CASRPLAGVGEQYF.

The CDR3 spells CASSQHQGQTLLAGGEQYF. CDR3 sequence (DNA): TGTGCCAGCAGCCAACATCAGGGACAGACCCTACTAGCGGGAGGGGAGCAGTACTTC. This sequence joins TRBV5-5 and TRBJ2-7; 13 bases match TRBD2. The CDR3 is made up of 19 amino acids. Germline assignment: CDR1 SGHKS and CDR2 YYEKEE (reference sequence). After removal of 4 bases from V and 7 bases from J, the junction contained 20 bases not matched to a gene.

The chain employs TRBV6-5 and TRBJ2-7; 7 nucleotides agree with TRBD2. Losses at the gene ends were 5 bases for V and 0 bases for J; bases not matched to a gene: 7. Germline V gene data show CDR1 as MNHEY and CDR2 as SVGAGI. The CDR3 is 15 amino acids. CDR3 DNA sequence: TGTGCCAGCAGTAGCGGGAAACCAAGCTCCTACGAGCAGTACTTC. Amino acids: CASSSGKPSSYEQYF.